A single sample is the source of the 2 T cell receptor beta chains below, sequenced in a study of blood T cell repertoires in COVID-19. Assay: immunoSEQ multiplex PCR; the TCRdb copy retains only in-frame clones and omits some. Seen here are 90,000 to 140,000 clones, 81% observed once, and the top ten hold 30% to 45%. Sequencing used peripheral blood. The receptors derive from an elderly man with acute or convalescent COVID-19.

This chain joins TRBV5-1 and TRBJ2-3; TRBD1 is a possible D gene (6 bases). The CDR3 is made up of 15 amino acids. CDR1 and CDR2 from the germline V gene are SGHRS and YFSETQ. Deletions cut 3 bases from V and 6 bases from J, with 17 bases between. The CDR3 nucleotides read TGCGCCAGCAGCTCCGGGACACTGGAGCGGGATACGCAGTATTTT. This translates into CASSSGTLERDTQYF. The whole variable domain, filled in from reference TRBV5-1 and TRBJ2-3, reads KAGVTQTPRYLIKTRGQQVTLSCSPISGHRSVSWYQQTPGQGLQFLFEYFSETQRNKGNFPGRFSGRQFSNSRSEMNVSTLELGDSALYLCASSSGTLERDTQYFGPGTRLTVL.

The CDR3 reads CSADQGFVADTQYF. CDR3 sequence (DNA): TGCAGCGCCGACCAGGGGTTCGTCGCAGATACGCAGTATTTT. V and J are TRBV29-1 and TRBJ2-3; the D gene is possibly TRBD1 (6 bases). V gave up 7 bases and J gave up 4 bases, with 18 bases separating them. The CDR3 extends over 14 amino acids. Germline loops: CDR1 SQVTM, CDR2 ANQGSEA.